This T cell receptor beta chain appears in the sequencing data of a study of T cell responses to AZD1222 COVID-19 vaccine. Only in-frame clones appear in the TCRdb table, and some are missing; sequencing was by immunoSEQ multiplex PCR. The table has roughly 150,000 clones, 85% to 95% seen once; the top ten hold about 1.6%. Trimming removed 0 bases at V and 7 bases at J, with 11 bases between. Germline V lookup: CDR1 SGHRS, CDR2 YFSETQ. This CDR3 is 13 amino acids long. Sequenced here: peripheral blood, sampled 28 days after the second AZD1222 dose. This chain connects TRBV5-1 to TRBJ2-7, with D possibly being TRBD1 (5 bases). This TCR was recovered from an adult who received the AZD1222 COVID-19 vaccine. CDR3 loop: CASSLDGAREQYF. The CDR3 DNA is TGCGCCAGCAGCTTGGATGGGGCGCGAGAGCAGTACTTC.